The rows below give T cell receptor beta chains drawn from one sample of a study of graft-versus-host responses after intestinal transplantation. Generated by immunoSEQ multiplex PCR, the TCRdb table keeps only in-frame clones and is missing some. Among about 57,000 clones listed, around nine tenths were seen once. The sequencing here drew on PBMCs, taken 26 days after transplant. The source of these receptors is a human patient who received an intestinal transplant, so some T cells may come from the graft donor. Each CDR3 is given with its conserved first and last residue. A D gene is named only where the DNA matches it firmly. Only some rows state a clone size, as once, few, many or a class for expanded clones.

TRBV2,.,.,TRBJ2-3,TGTGCCAGCAGTGATCCCGGAGATACGCAGTATTTT,CASSDPGDTQYF
TRBV7-8,TRBD1,once,TRBJ1-5,TGTGCCAGCAGCTTGCTCCCGGGACAGGGGCAACAGCCCCAGCATTTT,CASSLLPGQGQQPQHF
TRBV18,TRBD2,.,TRBJ2-7,TGTGCCAGCTCACCAGGAGTAGCGGGAGTGACCAGCTCCTACGAGCAGTACTTC,CASSPGVAGVTSSYEQYF
TRBV2,TRBD1,.,TRBJ2-7,TGTGCCAGCAGTCAAAAACGGGTGGGGACAGGGCTCTACGAGCAGTACTTC,CASSQKRVGTGLYEQYF
TRBV10-1,TRBD2,few,TRBJ2-2,TGCGCCAGCAGTGAGGGACTAGAGCGGGGGGCTACCGGGGAGCTGTTTTTT,CASSEGLERGATGELFF
TRBV6-5,.,.,TRBJ1-4,TGTGCCAGCAGCTACCAGATTAATGAAAAACTGTTTTTT,CASSYQINEKLFF
TRBV27,.,.,TRBJ1-5,TGTGCCAGCAGTTCAGGTTATAGCAATCAGCCCCAGCATTTT,CASSSGYSNQPQHF
TRBV30,.,.,TRBJ1-1,TGTGCCTGGGTCAGGGTGGCTGAAGCTTTCTTT,CAWVRVAEAFF
TRBV18,TRBD1,once,TRBJ2-2,TGTGCCAGCTCACCCCCCCGGGACAGGAGCGCCGGGGAGCTGTTTTTT,CASSPPRDRSAGELFF
TRBV5-1,TRBD2,.,TRBJ2-2,TGCGCCAGCAGCATAACCGAAGCGGGAGAGGAGACCGGGGAGCTGTTTTTT,CASSITEAGEETGELFF
TRBV29-1,.,.,TRBJ2-2,TGCAGCGTTGTCGGCAGGATGAACACCGGGGAGCTGTTTTTT,CSVVGRMNTGELFF
TRBV7-8,.,once,TRBJ1-2,TGTGCCAGCAGCTTAGCGGGGGCAGCTAACTATGGCTACACCTTC,CASSLAGAANYGYTF
TRBV5-4,.,.,TRBJ1-4,TGTGCCAGCAGCCTAACAGGGTATCGGGGTGAAAAACTGTTTTTT,CASSLTGYRGEKLFF
TRBV4-3,TRBD1,.,TRBJ1-2,TGCGCCAGCAGCCCAGGGACAGGGGAGCACTATGGCTACACCTTC,CASSPGTGEHYGYTF
TRBV5-1,.,few,TRBJ1-6,TGCGCCACCCCGGAGGCTCAGGAAGATTCACCCCTCCACTTT,CATPEAQEDSPLHF
TRBV4-1,.,.,TRBJ2-2,TGCGCCAGCAGCCCGTTAGGGGCGAACACCGGGGAGCTGTTTTTT,CASSPLGANTGELFF
TRBV28,TRBD2,.,TRBJ2-7,TGTGCCAGCAAAGGCGTTAGGACTAGCGCCCACTACGAGCAGTACTTC,CASKGVRTSAHYEQYF
TRBV9,TRBD2,.,TRBJ2-2,TGTGCCAGCAGCGTAGGCGGGACTAGCGGGATTTCGAACACCGGGGAGCTGTTTTTT,CASSVGGTSGISNTGELFF
TRBV6-1,.,.,TRBJ2-3,TGTGCCAGCGTCGAACAGGGCGGCTCAGATACGCAGTATTTT,CASVEQGGSDTQYF
TRBV27,TRBD1,.,TRBJ1-4,TGTGCCAGCAGATCCCGACAGGGAGCATTTGAAAAACTGTTTTTT,CASRSRQGAFEKLFF
TRBV2,TRBD1,.,TRBJ1-2,TGTGCCAGCAGCGCCGGGACAGCTAACTATGGCTACACCTTC,CASSAGTANYGYTF
TRBV5-6,.,.,TRBJ2-5,TGTGCCAGCAGCTCCCAGGGAAAAGAGACCCAGTACTTC,CASSSQGKETQYF
TRBV28,TRBD1,.,TRBJ1-6,TGTGCCAGCAGTTTCGACAGGGTTTATTCACCCCTCCACTTT,CASSFDRVYSPLHF
TRBV7-7,.,.,TRBJ2-1,TGTGCTAGCAGCTTGGACAGCGCGGGCAATGAGCAGTTCTTC,CASSLDSAGNEQFF
TRBV2,TRBD1,.,TRBJ2-7,TGTGCCAGCAGAGCCGGGACAGGAGCCTCCTACGAGCAGTACTTC,CASRAGTGASYEQYF
TRBV6-1,TRBD2,.,TRBJ2-2,TGTGCCAGCAGTGAAGCGACTAGCGGGAGGGGCACCGGGGAGCTGTTTTTT,CASSEATSGRGTGELFF